This T cell receptor beta chain was captured in a study of STAT5B mutations in CD4+ large granular lymphocyte leukemia. Repertoires were generated with immunoSEQ multiplex PCR, while TCRdb's copy carries only in-frame clones and drops some. The sample has nearly 35,000 clones, about 85% seen once. Sequenced input: CD4+ T cells from blood buffy coats. This clonotype originated in a human donor in good health.

CDR3 coding DNA: TGTGCCAGCAGTTCATCCGACAGGGTATCTGGGGCCAACGTCCTGACTTTC. Protein product: CASSSSDRVSGANVLTF. V usage is TRBV28 and J usage is TRBJ2-6, with TRBD1 matching over 7 bases. The J segment lost 1 base and the V segment lost 4 bases, leaving 7 bases of the junction unmatched. Germline-derived CDR1 and CDR2 are MDHEN and SYDVKM. The CDR3 extends over 17 amino acids. Full variable domain (outside the CDR3, taken from reference TRBV28 and TRBJ2-6): DVKVTQSSRYLVKRTGEKVFLECVQDMDHENMFWYRQDPGLGLRLIYFSYDVKMKEKGDIPEGYSVSREKKERFSLILESASTNQTSMYLCASSSSDRVSGANVLTFGAGSRLTVL.